This T cell receptor beta chain was profiled in a study of cytomegalovirus exposure and HLA in healthy donors. The protocol was immunoSEQ multiplex PCR, while the TCRdb copy is restricted to in-frame clones and leaves out a portion. The sample contains some 170,000 clones, 80% to 90% of which appear only once. There are 13 residues in the CDR3. V lost 1 base to trimming and J lost 10 bases, with 13 bases between them. Germline-derived CDR1 and CDR2 are SEHNR and FQNEAQ (reference sequence). The sample was PBMCs. The origin of this receptor is a woman aged 25 to 39 in good health and CMV-seronegative. The chain joins TRBV7-9 to TRBJ2-5; D is possibly TRBD1 (6 bases). The CDR3 bases are TGTGCCAGCAGCTTAGTTGGGACAAAGGACCAGTACTTC. As protein: CASSLVGTKDQYF.